Listed below are T cell receptor beta chains from one sample, sequenced in a study of neurological immune-mediated disorders. TCRdb re-called the 5' RACE reads with MiXCR, one entry per CDR3 protein. Among 40,000 to 50,000 distinct CDR3 sequences listed, 2.5% were seen once. Material for sequencing was PBMCs. The receptors shown here come from a man aged 25 to 45 with multiple sclerosis. CDR3s include the opening cysteine and the closing phenylalanine or tryptophan. The D gene is left open where the match is weak. Clone sizes are given selectively: once, few, many, or a class where the clone is expanded.

TRBJ1-1 | - | many | TRBV5-1 | CASSPVRSLNTEAFF | TGCGCCAGCAGCCCCGTTCGTAGCCTGAACACTGAAGCTTTCTTT
TRBJ2-4 | TRBD1 | - | TRBV7-2 | CASSTRQGMAKNIQYF | TGTGCCAGCAGCACCCGACAGGGGATGGCCAAAAACATTCAGTACTTC
TRBJ1-3 | - | many | TRBV12-3/TRBV12-4 | CASSQDSLVGNTIYF | TGTGCCAGCTCCCAGGACAGCCTGGTCGGAAACACCATATATTTT
TRBJ1-2 | - | many | TRBV6-6 | CASSYSRNRYNYGYTF | TGTGCCAGCAGTTACTCGAGGAACCGCTATAACTATGGCTACACCTTC
TRBJ2-2 | - | many | TRBV27 | CASSYSSSARNTGELFF | TGTGCCAGCAGTTACAGTAGCTCCGCCCGGAACACCGGGGAGCTGTTTTTT
TRBJ1-4 | - | many | TRBV7-2 | CASMGGLNEKLFF | TGTGCCAGCATGGGCGGACTTAATGAAAAACTGTTTTTT
TRBJ2-1 | - | many | TRBV4-1 | CASSGLLDRQFF | TGCGCCAGCAGCGGCCTACTAGATCGGCAGTTCTTC
TRBJ2-3 | TRBD2 | many | TRBV6-4 | CASSETSGGTDTQYF | TGTGCCAGCAGTGAGACTAGCGGGGGCACAGATACGCAGTATTTT
TRBJ2-7 | TRBD1 | many | TRBV11-2 | CASSLTGGSREQYF | TGTGCCAGCAGCTTGACAGGGGGCTCCAGGGAGCAGTACTTC
TRBJ1-1 | TRBD1 | many | TRBV12-3/TRBV12-4 | CASRQGGGTEAFF | TGTGCCAGCAGGCAGGGGGGCGGCACTGAAGCTTTCTTT
TRBJ2-7 | - | few | TRBV6-2/TRBV6-3 | CASSTDTPYEQYF | TGTGCCAGCAGTACGGACACCCCCTACGAGCAGTACTTC
TRBJ1-5 | - | many | TRBV5-1 | CASSLEGGNQPQHF | TGCGCCAGCAGCTTAGAAGGGGGCAATCAGCCCCAGCATTTT
TRBJ2-1 | - | few | TRBV28 | CATEASRVRGSYNEQFF | TGTGCCACCGAAGCTTCCAGGGTGAGGGGGTCTTACAATGAGCAGTTCTTC
TRBJ1-1 | - | many | TRBV5-1 | CASSLKGTGSTEAFF | TGCGCCAGCAGCTTGAAGGGCACAGGGTCCACTGAAGCTTTCTTT
TRBJ2-4 | TRBD1 | many | TRBV7-3 | CASSKSGGNIQYF | TGTGCCAGCAGCAAGTCAGGGGGAAACATTCAGTACTTC
TRBJ1-1 | - | many | TRBV7-9 | CASSFETGNTEAFF | TGTGCCAGCAGCTTTGAAACAGGGAACACTGAAGCTTTCTTT
TRBJ2-1 | - | many | TRBV28 | CASSEQPSYNEQFF | TGTGCCAGCAGTGAACAGCCTTCCTACAATGAGCAGTTCTTC
TRBJ1-1 | - | many | TRBV20-1 | CSARGEGLNTEAFF | TGCAGTGCTAGGGGGGAGGGGCTGAACACTGAAGCTTTCTTT
TRBJ2-1 | TRBD2 | many | TRBV20-1 | CSARDPSGAYNEQFF | TGCAGTGCTAGAGATCCTAGCGGAGCCTACAATGAGCAGTTCTTC
TRBJ2-2 | - | many | TRBV27 | CASSSRGTGELFF | TGTGCCAGCAGTTCGAGGGGGACCGGGGAGCTGTTTTTT
TRBJ2-1 | - | many | TRBV7-9 | CASSFGGGEQFF | TGTGCCAGCAGCTTTGGGGGCGGTGAGCAGTTCTTC
TRBJ1-1 | TRBD1 | few | TRBV4-1 | CASSQDTRTGGTEAFF | TGCGCCAGCAGCCAAGATACAAGGACAGGGGGTACTGAAGCTTTCTTT
TRBJ2-5 | TRBD1 | many | TRBV5-6 | CASTYRGRGVRETQYF | TGTGCCAGCACCTACAGGGGGCGTGGGGTTAGGGAGACCCAGTACTTC
TRBJ1-1 | - | many | TRBV12-3/TRBV12-4 | CASSLMRVLLRTEAFF | TGTGCCAGCAGTTTAATGAGGGTCCTCTTGCGGACTGAAGCTTTCTTT
TRBJ1-2 | - | many | TRBV6-5 | CASKIQGGGSYGYTF | TGTGCCAGCAAAATACAGGGAGGTGGGAGCTATGGCTACACCTTC
TRBJ2-3 | - | many | TRBV28 | CASRIRVTDTQYF | TGTGCCAGCAGAATAAGGGTCACAGATACGCAGTATTTT
TRBJ2-5 | - | many | TRBV5-1 | CASSSTPGIGETQYF | TGCGCCAGCAGCTCGACCCCCGGGATAGGGGAGACCCAGTACTTC
TRBJ1-5 | - | many | TRBV20-1 | CSALGGGAYSNQPQHF | TGCAGTGCTCTGGGAGGAGGAGCCTATAGCAATCAGCCCCAGCATTTT
TRBJ1-1 | - | many | TRBV12-5 | CASGLERGVNTEAFF | TGTGCTAGTGGTTTGGAGCGAGGGGTGAACACTGAAGCTTTCTTT
TRBJ1-1 | - | many | TRBV20-1 | CSAREGGAVTEAFF | TGCAGTGCTAGAGAAGGGGGGGCCGTCACTGAAGCTTTCTTT
TRBJ1-1 | - | many | TRBV7-9 | CASSLKQLNTEAFF | TGTGCCAGCAGCTTAAAACAGCTCAACACTGAAGCTTTCTTT
TRBJ2-1 | TRBD2 | many | TRBV18 | CASSPRSGLAGKNEQFF | TGTGCCAGCTCACCACGGTCGGGACTAGCGGGAAAGAATGAGCAGTTCTTC
TRBJ2-5 | TRBD2 | many | TRBV7-6 | CASSPWGSGRGVETQYF | TGTGCCAGCAGCCCGTGGGGCAGCGGGAGAGGGGTAGAGACCCAGTACTTC
TRBJ1-2 | - | many | TRBV3-1 | CASSQDHHTSYGYTF | TGTGCCAGCAGCCAAGATCACCACACCTCATATGGCTACACCTTC
TRBJ2-7 | TRBD2 | many | TRBV12-3/TRBV12-4 | CASTSGGGTSYEQYF | TGTGCCAGCACCAGCGGCGGGGGGACTAGCTACGAGCAGTACTTC
TRBJ1-1 | - | many | TRBV20-1 | CSAPALTVNTEAFF | TGCAGTGCTCCCGCCCTTACAGTGAACACTGAAGCTTTCTTT
TRBJ2-5 | - | many | TRBV12-3/TRBV12-4 | CASRTGAGEETQYF | TGTGCCAGCAGGACAGGGGCGGGAGAAGAGACCCAGTACTTC
TRBJ2-2 | TRBD2 | - | TRBV7-7 | CASSLVAGGGNTGELFF | TGTGCCAGCAGCTTAGTCGCCGGGGGGGGAAACACCGGGGAGCTGTTTTTT
TRBJ1-5 | - | many | TRBV20-1 | CSASGGGRGQPQHF | TGCAGTGCTAGTGGCGGCGGAAGGGGTCAGCCCCAGCATTTT
TRBJ2-7 | TRBD1 | many | TRBV15 | CATSIGTGPYEQYF | TGTGCCACCAGCATAGGGACAGGGCCCTACGAGCAGTACTTC
TRBJ2-3 | - | many | TRBV7-2 | CASSLDFGGTDTQYF | TGTGCCAGCAGCTTAGATTTCGGGGGCACAGATACGCAGTATTTT
TRBJ1-5 | - | many | TRBV7-9 | CASSFGGDQPQHF | TGTGCCAGCAGCTTTGGTGGGGATCAGCCCCAGCATTTT
TRBJ2-3 | - | many | TRBV20-1 | CSVRFRPTDTQYF | TGCAGTGTTCGTTTTAGGCCCACAGATACGCAGTATTTT
TRBJ2-7 | - | - | TRBV20-1 | CSASHDERISYEQYF | TGCAGTGCTAGCCATGATGAGAGAATCTCCTACGAGCAGTACTTC
TRBJ2-5 | TRBD1 | many | TRBV24-1 | CATSDPTTGQETQYF | TGTGCCACCAGTGATCCGACGACAGGGCAAGAGACCCAGTACTTC
TRBJ2-1 | TRBD1 | few | TRBV20-1 | CSAGGDRVYNEQFF | TGCAGTGCGGGGGGGGACAGGGTGTACAATGAGCAGTTCTTC
TRBJ1-5 | TRBD1 | many | TRBV28 | CASRLDRGSNQPQHF | TGTGCCAGCAGACTGGACAGGGGCAGCAATCAGCCCCAGCATTTT
TRBJ2-5 | TRBD2 | many | TRBV5-1 | CASSSSGGFQETQYF | TGCGCCAGCAGCTCTAGCGGGGGATTCCAAGAGACCCAGTACTTC
TRBJ2-2 | TRBD2 | many | TRBV7-8 | CASSPEVLAGHTGELFF | TGTGCCAGCAGCCCTGAGGTGCTAGCGGGACACACCGGGGAGCTGTTTTTT
TRBJ1-6 | - | few | TRBV20-1 | CSASLAGSSPLHF | TGCAGTGCTAGTCTAGCGGGGAGTTCACCCCTCCACTTT
TRBJ2-2 | - | many | TRBV5-1 | CATDTGLNTGELFF | TGCGCCACCGACACGGGGCTTAACACCGGGGAGCTGTTTTTT
TRBJ1-2 | - | many | TRBV21-1 | CASSRPNYGYTF | TGTGCCAGCAGCCGGCCGAACTATGGCTACACCTTC